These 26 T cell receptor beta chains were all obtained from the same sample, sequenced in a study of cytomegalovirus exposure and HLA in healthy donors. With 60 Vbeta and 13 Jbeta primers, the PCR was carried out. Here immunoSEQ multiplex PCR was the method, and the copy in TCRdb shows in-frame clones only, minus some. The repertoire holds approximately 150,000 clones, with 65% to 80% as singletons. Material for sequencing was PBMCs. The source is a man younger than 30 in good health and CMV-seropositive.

CDR3 sequence: CASSEGQWTNYGYTF. In DNA form, the CDR3 reads TGTGCCAGCAGCGAGGGACAGTGGACTAACTATGGCTACACCTTC. This chain connects TRBV7-2 to TRBJ1-2, with 7 bases identical to TRBD1. Looked up from germline, CDR1 is SGHTA and CDR2 is FQGNSA. This CDR3 is 15 amino acids long. V was clipped by 5 bases and J by 0 bases; unmatched bases: 6.

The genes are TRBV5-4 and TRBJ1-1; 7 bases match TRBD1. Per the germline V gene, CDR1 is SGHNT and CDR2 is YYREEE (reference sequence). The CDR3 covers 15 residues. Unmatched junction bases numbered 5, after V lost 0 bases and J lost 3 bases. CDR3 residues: CASSLGLTGDTEAFF. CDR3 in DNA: TGTGCCAGCAGCTTGGGGCTTACAGGGGACACTGAAGCTTTCTTT.

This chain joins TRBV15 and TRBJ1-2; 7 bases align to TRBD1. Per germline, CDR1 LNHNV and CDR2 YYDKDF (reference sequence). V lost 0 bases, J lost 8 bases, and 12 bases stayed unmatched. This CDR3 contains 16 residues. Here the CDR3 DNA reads TGTGCCACCAGCAGAGATTTACAGGGGTCCTTCGAGGGCTACACCTTC. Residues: CATSRDLQGSFEGYTF.

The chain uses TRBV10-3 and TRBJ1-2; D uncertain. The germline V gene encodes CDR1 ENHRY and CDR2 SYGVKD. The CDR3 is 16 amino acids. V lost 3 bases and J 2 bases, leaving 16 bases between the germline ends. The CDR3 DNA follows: TGTGCCATCAGTGAAGAGGCAGCCGAAAGGAACTATGGCTACACCTTC. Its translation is CAISEEAAERNYGYTF.

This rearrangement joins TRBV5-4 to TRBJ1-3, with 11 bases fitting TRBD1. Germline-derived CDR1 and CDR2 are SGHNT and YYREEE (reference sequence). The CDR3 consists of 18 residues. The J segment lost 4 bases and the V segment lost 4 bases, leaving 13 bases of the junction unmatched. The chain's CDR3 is CASSDRTGGRPSGNTIYF. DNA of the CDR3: TGTGCCAGCAGCGACCGGACAGGGGGCCGACCTTCAGGAAACACCATATATTTT.

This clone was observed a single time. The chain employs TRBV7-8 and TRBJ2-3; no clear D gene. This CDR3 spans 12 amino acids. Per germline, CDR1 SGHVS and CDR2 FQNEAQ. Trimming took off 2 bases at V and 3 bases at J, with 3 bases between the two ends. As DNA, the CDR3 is TGTGCCAGCAGCTTATCTACAGATACGCAGTATTTT. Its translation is CASSLSTDTQYF.

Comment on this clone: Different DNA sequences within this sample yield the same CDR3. The CDR3 protein is CASSEGLAGGQETQYF. CDR3 sequence (DNA): TGTGCCAGCAGTGAAGGACTAGCGGGAGGACAAGAGACCCAGTACTTC. The rearrangement links TRBV6-1 to TRBJ2-5, with 13 bases that match TRBD2. V was clipped by 1 base and J by 2 bases; unmatched bases: 1. Looked up from germline, CDR1 is MNHNS and CDR2 is SASEGT. CDR3 length: 16 residues.

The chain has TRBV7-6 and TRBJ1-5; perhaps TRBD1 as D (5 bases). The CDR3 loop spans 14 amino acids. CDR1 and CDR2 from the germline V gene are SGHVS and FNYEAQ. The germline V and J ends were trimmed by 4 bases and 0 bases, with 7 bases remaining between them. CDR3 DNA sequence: TGTGCCAGCAGCTCCAGGGATAGCAATCAGCCCCAGCATTTT. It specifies CASSSRDSNQPQHF.

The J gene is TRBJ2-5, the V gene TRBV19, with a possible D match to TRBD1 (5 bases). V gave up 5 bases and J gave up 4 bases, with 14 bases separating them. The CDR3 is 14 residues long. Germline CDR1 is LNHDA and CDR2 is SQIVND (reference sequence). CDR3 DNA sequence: TGTGCCAGTAGTCCATTGCAGGGCGGAGAGACCCAGTACTTC. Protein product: CASSPLQGGETQYF.

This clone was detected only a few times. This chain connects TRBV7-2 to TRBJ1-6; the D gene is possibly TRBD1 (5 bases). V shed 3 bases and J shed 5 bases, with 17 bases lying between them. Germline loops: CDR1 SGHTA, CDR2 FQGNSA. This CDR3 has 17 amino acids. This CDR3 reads CASSFNPPDSDNSPLHF. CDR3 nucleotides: TGTGCCAGCAGCTTCAACCCCCCCGACAGTGATAATTCACCCCTCCACTTT. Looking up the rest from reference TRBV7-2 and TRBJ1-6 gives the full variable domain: GAGVSQSPSNKVTEKGKDVELRCDPISGHTALYWYRQSLGQGLEFLIYFQGNSAPDKSGLPSDRFSAERTGGSVSTLTIQRTQQEDSAVYLCASSFNPPDSDNSPLHFGNGTRLTVT.

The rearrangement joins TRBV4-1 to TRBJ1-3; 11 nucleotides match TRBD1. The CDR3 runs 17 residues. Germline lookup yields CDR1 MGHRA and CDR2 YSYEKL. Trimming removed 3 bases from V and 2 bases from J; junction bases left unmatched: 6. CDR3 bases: TGCGCCAGCAGCCAGTCCCCGGGACAGGGGGCTGGAAACACCATATATTTT. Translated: CASSQSPGQGAGNTIYF.

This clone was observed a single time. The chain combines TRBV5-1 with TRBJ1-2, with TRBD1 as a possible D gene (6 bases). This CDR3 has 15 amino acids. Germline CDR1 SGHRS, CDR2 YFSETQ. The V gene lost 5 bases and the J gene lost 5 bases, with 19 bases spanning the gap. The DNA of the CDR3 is TGCGCCAGCAGGCCGAACGAAGCTACAGGGTATGGCTACACCTTC. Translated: CASRPNEATGYGYTF.

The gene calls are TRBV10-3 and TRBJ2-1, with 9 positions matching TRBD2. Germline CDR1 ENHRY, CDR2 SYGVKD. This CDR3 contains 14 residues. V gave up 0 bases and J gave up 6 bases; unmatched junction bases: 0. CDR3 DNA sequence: TGTGCCATCAGTGAGTCGCGGGGGGGCAATGAGCAGTTCTTC. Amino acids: CAISESRGGNEQFF.

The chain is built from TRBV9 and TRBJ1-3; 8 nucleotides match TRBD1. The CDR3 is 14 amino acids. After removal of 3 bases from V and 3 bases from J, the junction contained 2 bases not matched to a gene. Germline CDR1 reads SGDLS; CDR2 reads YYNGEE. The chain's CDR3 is CASSGTGYGNTIYF. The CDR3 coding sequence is TGTGCCAGCAGCGGGACAGGGTATGGAAACACCATATATTTT.

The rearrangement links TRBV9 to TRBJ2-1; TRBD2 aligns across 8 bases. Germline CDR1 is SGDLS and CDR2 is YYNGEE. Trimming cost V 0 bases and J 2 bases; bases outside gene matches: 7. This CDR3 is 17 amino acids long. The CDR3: CASSVGGSGEAYNEQFF. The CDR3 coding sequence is TGTGCCAGCAGCGTAGGGGGTAGCGGGGAGGCCTACAATGAGCAGTTCTTC. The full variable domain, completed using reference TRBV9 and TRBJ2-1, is DSGVTQTPKHLITATGQRVTLRCSPRSGDLSVYWYQQSLDQGLQFLIQYYNGEERAKGNILERFSAQQFPDLHSELNLSSLELGDSALYFCASSVGGSGEAYNEQFFGPGTRLTVL.

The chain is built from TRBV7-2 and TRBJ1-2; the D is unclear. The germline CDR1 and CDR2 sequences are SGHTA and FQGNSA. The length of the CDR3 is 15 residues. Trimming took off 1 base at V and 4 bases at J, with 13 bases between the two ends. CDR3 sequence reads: CASSLVGGDFYGYTF. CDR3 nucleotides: TGTGCCAGCAGCTTAGTGGGAGGCGATTTCTATGGCTACACCTTC.

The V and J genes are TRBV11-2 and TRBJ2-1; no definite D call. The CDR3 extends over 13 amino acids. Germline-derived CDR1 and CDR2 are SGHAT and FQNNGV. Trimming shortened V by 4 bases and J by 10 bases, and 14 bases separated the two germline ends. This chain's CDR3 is CASSSDRLREQFF. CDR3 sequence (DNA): TGTGCCAGCAGCTCAGATCGACTTCGGGAGCAGTTCTTC. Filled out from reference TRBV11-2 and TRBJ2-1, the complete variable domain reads EAGVAQSPRYKIIEKRQSVAFWCNPISGHATLYWYQQILGQGPKLLIQFQNNGVVDDSQLPKDRFSAERLKGVDSTLKIQPAKLEDSAVYLCASSSDRLREQFFGPGTRLTVL.

The CDR3, as DNA: TGTGCCAGCCAGGGGAGGGAGAATGAGCAGTTCTTC. Its translation: CASQGRENEQFF. The chain links TRBV2 to TRBJ2-1; D is possibly TRBD2 (7 bases). The CDR3 has 12 amino acids. CDR1 and CDR2 from the germline V gene are SNHLY and FYNNEI. V lost 8 bases and J lost 7, with 12 bases in between.

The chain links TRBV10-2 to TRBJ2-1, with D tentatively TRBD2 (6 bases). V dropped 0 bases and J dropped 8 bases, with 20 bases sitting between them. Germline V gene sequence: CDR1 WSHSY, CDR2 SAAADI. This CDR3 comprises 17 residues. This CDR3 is CASSESEGRTTKDEQFF. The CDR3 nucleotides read TGCGCCAGCAGTGAGTCGGAGGGCAGAACTACAAAGGATGAGCAGTTCTTC.

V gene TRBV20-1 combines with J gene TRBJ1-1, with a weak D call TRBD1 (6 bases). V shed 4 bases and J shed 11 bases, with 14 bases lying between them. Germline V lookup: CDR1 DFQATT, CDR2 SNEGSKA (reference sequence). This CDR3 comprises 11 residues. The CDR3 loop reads CSAMGAVYAFF. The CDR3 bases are TGCAGTGCTATGGGGGCAGTGTATGCTTTCTTT.

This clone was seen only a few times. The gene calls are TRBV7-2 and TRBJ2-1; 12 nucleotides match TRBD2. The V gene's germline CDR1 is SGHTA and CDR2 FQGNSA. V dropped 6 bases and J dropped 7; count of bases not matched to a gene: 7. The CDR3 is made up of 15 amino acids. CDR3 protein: CASRLTSGGGNEQFF. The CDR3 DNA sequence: TGTGCCAGCAGACTGACTAGCGGGGGCGGGAATGAGCAGTTCTTC.

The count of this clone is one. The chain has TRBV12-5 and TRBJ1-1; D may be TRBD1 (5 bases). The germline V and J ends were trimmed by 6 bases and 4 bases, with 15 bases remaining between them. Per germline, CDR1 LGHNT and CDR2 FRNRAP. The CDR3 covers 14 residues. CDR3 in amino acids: CASGTPGLPTEAFF. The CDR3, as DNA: TGTGCTAGTGGAACCCCAGGGTTGCCCACTGAAGCTTTCTTT.

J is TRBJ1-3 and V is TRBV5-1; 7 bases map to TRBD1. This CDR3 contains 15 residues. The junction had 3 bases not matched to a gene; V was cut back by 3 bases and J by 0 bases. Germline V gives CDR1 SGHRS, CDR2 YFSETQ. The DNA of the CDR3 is TGCGCCAGCAGCTCCGCAGGGGGCTCTGGAAACACCATATATTTT. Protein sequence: CASSSAGGSGNTIYF. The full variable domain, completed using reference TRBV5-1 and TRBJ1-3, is KAGVTQTPRYLIKTRGQQVTLSCSPISGHRSVSWYQQTPGQGLQFLFEYFSETQRNKGNFPGRFSGRQFSNSRSEMNVSTLELGDSALYLCASSSAGGSGNTIYFGEGSWLTVV.

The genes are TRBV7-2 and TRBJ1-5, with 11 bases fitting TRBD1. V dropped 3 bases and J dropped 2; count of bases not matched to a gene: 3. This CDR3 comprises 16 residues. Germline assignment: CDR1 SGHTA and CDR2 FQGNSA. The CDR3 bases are TGTGCCAGCAGCTTCCGGACAGGGGGCGGCAATCAGCCCCAGCATTTT. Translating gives CASSFRTGGGNQPQHF.

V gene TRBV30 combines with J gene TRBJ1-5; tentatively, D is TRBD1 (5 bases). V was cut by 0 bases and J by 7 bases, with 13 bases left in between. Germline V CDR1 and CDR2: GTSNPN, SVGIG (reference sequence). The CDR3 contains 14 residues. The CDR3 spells CAWSVGPRGQPQHF. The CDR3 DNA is TGTGCCTGGAGTGTAGGGCCTCGGGGGCAGCCCCAGCATTTT. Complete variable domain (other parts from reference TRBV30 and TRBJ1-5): SQTIHQWPATLVQPVGSPLSLECTVEGTSNPNLYWYRQAAGRGLQLLFYSVGIGQISSEVPQNLSASRPQDRQFILSSKKLLLSDSGFYLCAWSVGPRGQPQHFGDGTRLSIL.

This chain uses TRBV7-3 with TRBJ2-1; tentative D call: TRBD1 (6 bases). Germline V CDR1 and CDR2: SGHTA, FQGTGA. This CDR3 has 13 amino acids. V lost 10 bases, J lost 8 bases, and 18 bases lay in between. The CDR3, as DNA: TGTGCCACCCAGAAGGACAGAAGGGATGAGCAGTTCTTC. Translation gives CATQKDRRDEQFF.